The next 25 T cell receptor beta chains were all read from a single sample in a study of shared clonotypes between healthy human individuals. Clones were read by immunoSEQ multiplex PCR, and TCRdb kept only the in-frame ones, dropping some. The sample includes a few million clones, approximately 90% of them seen just once. Sequencing was done on a sample of naive CD4+ T cells sorted from blood. Subset meaning: CD45RA+ positively selected. The receptor set was obtained from a man aged 18 to 35 in good health.

About this clone itself: Within the sample, other DNA sequences also encode this same CDR3. CDR3 nucleotides: TGCGCCAGCAGCTTCGGGAGCTCTGGGGCCAACGTCCTGACTTTC. Translation: CASSFGSSGANVLTF. V gene TRBV5-1 combines with J gene TRBJ2-6; weak D call: TRBD2 (6 bases). With 2 bases removed from V and 0 bases from J, the gap between germline ends came to 6 bases. In germline, CDR1 is SGHRS, CDR2 YFSETQ. The CDR3 sequence is 15 residues long.

V usage is TRBV7-9 and J usage is TRBJ2-1, with TRBD2 identical over 12 bases. Germline V CDR1 and CDR2: SEHNR, FQNEAQ (reference sequence). V trimming: 6 bases; J trimming: 10 bases; junction bases outside the gene matches: 4. CDR3 size: 13 residues. The CDR3 loop is CASRTSGSREQFF. The CDR3 DNA follows: TGTGCCAGCAGGACTAGCGGGAGCCGGGAGCAGTTCTTC.

This rearrangement joins TRBV11-2 to TRBJ2-5, with D perhaps matching TRBD2 (6 bases). Germline assignment: CDR1 SGHAT and CDR2 FQNNGV. The CDR3 totals 13 residues. V was pared by 5 bases and J by 2 bases, with 9 bases between. The CDR3 DNA reads as TGTGCCAGCAGCGGCGGGAAACAAGAGACCCAGTACTTC. It specifies CASSGGKQETQYF.

V gene TRBV6-4 combines with J gene TRBJ2-6; 7 nucleotides match TRBD2. Germline V gives CDR1 MRHNA, CDR2 SNTAGT. With V trimmed by 4 bases and J by 0 bases, 3 bases remained unmatched. CDR3 size: 16 residues. The CDR3 sequence: CASSAGGFSGANVLTF. The CDR3 nucleotides are TGTGCCAGCAGTGCGGGAGGCTTCTCTGGGGCCAACGTCCTGACTTTC.

As concerns this clone: Other DNA sequences in this sample translate to the same CDR3. J is TRBJ1-5 and V is TRBV10-3; D is perhaps TRBD1 (6 bases). Germline V lookup: CDR1 ENHRY, CDR2 SYGVKD. This CDR3 has 14 amino acids. Trimming shortened V by 9 bases and J by 0 bases, and 12 bases separated the two germline ends. CDR3 residues: CAISDSNSNQPQHF. Written as DNA, the CDR3 is TGTGCCATTTCGGACAGCAATAGCAATCAGCCCCAGCATTTT.

The CDR3 DNA reads as TGCGCCAGGTCTAGAGGGCGAGGCAATCAGCCCCAGCATTTT. Amino acid sequence: CARSRGRGNQPQHF. This chain links TRBV5-1 with TRBJ1-5; the D is unclear. There are 14 residues in the CDR3. Trimming removed 8 bases from V and 2 bases from J, with 14 bases in between. Germline lookup yields CDR1 SGHRS and CDR2 YFSETQ.

This clone was seen just once. The CDR3 loop reads CASSLLPGTAMNTEAFF. The CDR3 nucleotides are TGCGCCAGCAGCTTGCTTCCCGGGACTGCAATGAACACTGAAGCTTTCTTT. The chain uses TRBV5-1 and TRBJ1-1, with a weak D call TRBD1 (5 bases). The ends were cut back, 1 base at V and 0 bases at J, with 16 bases in the middle. The CDR3 covers 17 residues. Germline CDR1 reads SGHRS; CDR2 reads YFSETQ.

The rearrangement joins TRBV2 to TRBJ2-7; D is perhaps TRBD1 or TRBD2 (5 bases each). V gave up 8 bases and J gave up 3 bases, with 14 bases separating them. The CDR3 contains 13 residues. Germline V gene data show CDR1 as SNHLY and CDR2 as FYNNEI. The CDR3 DNA sequence: TGTGCCAGCTTGGGGCGACGGGACTACGAGCAGTACTTC. It specifies CASLGRRDYEQYF.

V is TRBV18 and J is TRBJ2-7, with 11 bases fitting TRBD2. Germline CDR1 and CDR2: KGHSH and LQKENI. This CDR3 comprises 15 residues. V was clipped by 3 bases and J by 7 bases; unmatched bases: 8. The CDR3 region has the DNA TGTGCCAGCTCACCTGTGGGTAGCGGGAGGGAGGAGCAGTACTTC. It is translated as CASSPVGSGREEQYF.

A note on this clone: The sample contains more than one DNA sequence encoding this CDR3. The chain is built from TRBV30 and TRBJ2-3; TRBD2 aligns across 9 bases. The CDR3 is 14 residues long. The V segment lost 3 bases and the J segment 0 bases; nucleotides outside the gene matches: 1. Germline V gene sequence: CDR1 GTSNPN, CDR2 SVGIG (reference sequence). The CDR3 spells CAWRTSGSTDTQYF. The CDR3 DNA reads TGTGCCTGGAGGACTAGCGGTAGCACAGATACGCAGTATTTT.

CDR3 sequence reads: CAIIQGGDEKLFF. CDR3 bases: TGTGCCATCATACAGGGAGGTGATGAAAAACTGTTTTTT. The chain employs TRBV10-3 and TRBJ1-4; the D gene is possibly TRBD1 (6 bases). Germline CDR1 and CDR2: ENHRY and SYGVKD. The CDR3 spans 13 residues. V was pared by 7 bases and J by 6 bases, with 12 bases between.

The chain combines TRBV11-2 with TRBJ1-1; 9 bases fit TRBD1. CDR1 SGHAT and CDR2 FQNNGV come from the germline V gene. The ends lost 4 bases at V and 1 base at J; junction bases unmatched: 4. This CDR3 comprises 15 residues. CDR3 sequence: CASSSTGGTNTEAFF. CDR3 bases: TGTGCCAGCAGCTCGACAGGGGGAACGAACACTGAAGCTTTCTTT.

The chain couples TRBV7-9 to TRBJ2-7; D may be TRBD1 (5 bases). Germline assignment: CDR1 SEHNR and CDR2 FQNEAQ (reference sequence). The CDR3 has 15 residues. The germline V and J ends were trimmed by 1 base and 5 bases, with 15 bases remaining between them. The CDR3 bases are TGTGCCAGCAGCTTAGAGTGGGGCAGGTCGAACGAGCAGTACTTC. Amino acid sequence: CASSLEWGRSNEQYF.

The gene calls are TRBV9 and TRBJ2-5, with D hard to call. The CDR3 length is 14 residues. V gave up 3 bases and J gave up 5 bases, with 14 bases separating them. The germline V gene has CDR1 SGDLS and CDR2 YYNGEE. CDR3 sequence reads: CASSAAPFRETQYF. The CDR3 bases are TGTGCCAGCAGCGCGGCCCCGTTCAGGGAGACCCAGTACTTC.

The chain uses TRBV10-3 and TRBJ2-5, with 16 bases identical to TRBD2. Germline CDR1 ENHRY, CDR2 SYGVKD. The CDR3 extends over 17 amino acids. In DNA, the CDR3 is TGTGCTCCATCCCCTGGGGGACTAGCGGGAGGGGAGGAGACCCAGTACTTC. Its translation: CAPSPGGLAGGEETQYF.

This clone is a singleton in its sample. The V and J genes are TRBV11-2 and TRBJ1-4, with TRBD1 matching over 8 bases. Trimming removed 5 bases from V and 8 bases from J; junction bases left unmatched: 10. CDR1 and CDR2 (germline): SGHAT, FQNNGV. The CDR3 spans 15 residues. CDR3 sequence reads: CASSLGQAAREKLFF. CDR3 DNA: TGTGCCAGCAGCCTGGGACAGGCGGCAAGGGAAAAACTGTTTTTT.

The chain has TRBV27 and TRBJ2-5; 7 bases are shared with TRBD1. The CDR3 is 14 residues long. The V gene end was trimmed by 5 bases and the J gene end by 5 bases; junction bases not matched to a gene: 8. Germline V gene sequence: CDR1 MNHEY, CDR2 SMNVEV (reference sequence). CDR3 region: CASSRQGTSETQYF. The CDR3 nucleotides are TGTGCCAGCAGTCGACAGGGTACGAGCGAGACCCAGTACTTC.

This clone was seen just once. CDR3 loop: CASSQTPWGELFF. The DNA of the CDR3 is TGCGCCAGCAGCCAAACACCCTGGGGGGAGCTGTTTTTT. The chain carries TRBV4-1 and TRBJ2-2; D uncertain. The V and J ends lost 2 bases and 8 bases respectively, with 9 bases between them. The CDR3 is 13 amino acids. The germline V gene has CDR1 MGHRA and CDR2 YSYEKL.

The V call is TRBV28, the J call TRBJ1-4; D call uncertain. Germline V gene data show CDR1 as MDHEN and CDR2 as SYDVKM. With 6 bases removed from V and 7 bases from J, the gap between germline ends came to 6 bases. The CDR3 consists of 11 residues. CDR3 in DNA: TGTGCCAGCAGGGGTTTTGAAAAACTGTTTTTT. Residues: CASRGFEKLFF.

This chain uses TRBV11-3 with TRBJ1-1; the D is unclear. This CDR3 contains 13 residues. Trimming removed 5 bases at V and 8 bases at J, with 15 bases between. Germline lookup yields CDR1 SGHNT and CDR2 YENEEA. CDR3 in amino acids: CASSQGNGEEAFF. The CDR3 nucleotides are TGTGCCAGCAGCCAAGGGAACGGGGAGGAAGCTTTCTTT.

The rearrangement links TRBV5-1 to TRBJ2-5; 9 positions match TRBD2. Germline CDR1 and CDR2: SGHRS and YFSETQ. V shed 4 bases and J 3 bases; nucleotides not matched to a gene: 10. This CDR3 has 16 residues. The CDR3 spells CASSTRAGGGKETQYF. In nucleotides, the CDR3 is TGCGCCAGCAGCACCCGAGCGGGGGGAGGAAAAGAGACCCAGTACTTC.

V gene TRBV10-2 combines with J gene TRBJ2-2; D is unclear. V dropped 3 bases and J dropped 6 bases, with 8 bases sitting between them. The CDR3 runs to 13 residues. Germline lookup yields CDR1 WSHSY and CDR2 SAAADI. CDR3 sequence reads: CASSDTSAGELFF. The CDR3 region has the DNA TGCGCCAGCAGTGACACGTCGGCCGGGGAGCTGTTTTTT.

This chain connects TRBV9 to TRBJ2-7; 9 nucleotides match TRBD1. Germline V CDR1 and CDR2: SGDLS, YYNGEE. V trimming: 4 bases; J trimming: 5 bases; junction bases outside the gene matches: 16. This CDR3 comprises 17 residues. This CDR3 is CASSSRPVGQGSHEQYF. Here the CDR3 DNA reads TGTGCCAGCAGCTCACGCCCAGTAGGACAGGGGTCCCACGAGCAGTACTTC.

This clone was seen only once. The rearrangement joins TRBV28 to TRBJ1-1; D is possibly TRBD1 (5 bases). V gave up 2 bases and J gave up 5 bases, with 12 bases separating them. CDR1 MDHEN and CDR2 SYDVKM come from the germline V gene. The length of the CDR3 is 14 residues. The CDR3 here is CASSLRGRRTEAFF. In DNA, the CDR3 is TGTGCCAGCAGTTTACGGGGCCGGAGGACTGAAGCTTTCTTT.

A word on this clone: Other DNA sequences of this sample code for an identical CDR3. The chain employs TRBV5-1 and TRBJ2-3; D call uncertain. Per the germline V gene, CDR1 is SGHRS and CDR2 is YFSETQ. The CDR3 consists of 12 residues. The ends were cut back, 0 bases at V and 6 bases at J, with 5 bases in the middle. The CDR3 sequence is CASSLGLDTQYF. The CDR3 coding sequence is TGCGCCAGCAGCTTGGGGCTTGATACGCAGTATTTT.